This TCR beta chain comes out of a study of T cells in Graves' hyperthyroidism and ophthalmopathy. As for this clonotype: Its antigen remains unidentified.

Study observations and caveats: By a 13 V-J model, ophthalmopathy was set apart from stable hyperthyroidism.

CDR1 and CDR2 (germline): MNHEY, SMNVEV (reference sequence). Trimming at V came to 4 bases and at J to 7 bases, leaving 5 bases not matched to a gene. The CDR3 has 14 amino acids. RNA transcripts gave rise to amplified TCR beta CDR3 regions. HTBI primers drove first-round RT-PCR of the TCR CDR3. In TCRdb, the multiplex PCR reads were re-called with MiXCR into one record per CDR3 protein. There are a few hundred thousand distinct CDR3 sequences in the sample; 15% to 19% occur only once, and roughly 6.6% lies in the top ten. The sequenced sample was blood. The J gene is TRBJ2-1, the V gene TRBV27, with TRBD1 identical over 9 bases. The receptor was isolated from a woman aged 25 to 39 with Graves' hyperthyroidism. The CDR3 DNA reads TGTGCCAGCAGTTCGACAGGGGGGGTGAATGAGCAGTTCTTC. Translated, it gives CASSSTGGVNEQFF.